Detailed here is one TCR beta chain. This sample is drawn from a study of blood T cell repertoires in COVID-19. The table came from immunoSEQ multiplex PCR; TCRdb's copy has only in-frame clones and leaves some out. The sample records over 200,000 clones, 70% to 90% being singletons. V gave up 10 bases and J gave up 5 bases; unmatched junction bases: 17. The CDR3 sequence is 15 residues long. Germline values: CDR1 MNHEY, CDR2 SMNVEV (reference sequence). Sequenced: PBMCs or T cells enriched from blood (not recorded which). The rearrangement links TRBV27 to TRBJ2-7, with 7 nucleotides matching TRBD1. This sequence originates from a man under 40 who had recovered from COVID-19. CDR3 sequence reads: CATAEGAHLIHEQYF. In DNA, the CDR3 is TGTGCCACGGCTGAGGGGGCGCATCTAATCCACGAGCAGTACTTC.